The 19 T cell receptor beta chains below come from one sample, sequenced in a study of blood T cell repertoires in COVID-19. Sequencing was performed with immunoSEQ multiplex PCR; in TCRdb, only in-frame clones are kept and a portion is missing. The sample shows roughly 200,000 clones, about 87% of them seen only once. The sequencing input was PBMCs or T cells enriched from blood (not recorded which). The receptors come from a woman between 25 and 40 years old who had recovered from COVID-19.

In nucleotides, the CDR3 is TGTGCCAGCAGCTTGGGACTACGAGATGAGCAGTTCTTC. Translation: CASSLGLRDEQFF. V is TRBV5-6 and J is TRBJ2-1, with D perhaps matching TRBD2 (5 bases). Germline CDR1 and CDR2: SGHDT and YYEEEE. V was clipped by 0 bases and J by 8 bases, with 9 bases between them. The CDR3 totals 13 residues.

The chain's CDR3 is CASSRDGSNNEQFF. CDR3 bases: TGTGCCAGCAGCAGGGATGGATCGAACAATGAGCAGTTCTTC. This sequence joins TRBV6-5 and TRBJ2-1, with D possibly matching TRBD1 (5 bases). CDR1 MNHEY and CDR2 SVGAGI come from the germline V gene. The CDR3 contains 14 residues. V was cut by 6 bases and J by 5 bases, with 14 bases left in between.

This clone was seen a single time. The chain joins TRBV9 to TRBJ1-2; D remains ambiguous. V was clipped by 2 bases and J by 8 bases, with 13 bases between them. Germline V gene lookup returns CDR1 SGDLS and CDR2 YYNGEE. This CDR3 has 13 residues. This CDR3 is CASSVGAGGGYTF. CDR3 sequence (DNA): TGTGCCAGCAGCGTGGGAGCCGGAGGAGGCTACACCTTC. The variable domain in full, completed from reference TRBV9 and TRBJ1-2, reads DSGVTQTPKHLITATGQRVTLRCSPRSGDLSVYWYQQSLDQGLQFLIQYYNGEERAKGNILERFSAQQFPDLHSELNLSSLELGDSALYFCASSVGAGGGYTFGSGTRLTVV.

The chain is built from TRBV7-2 and TRBJ2-1; 7 positions agree with TRBD2. Per germline, CDR1 SGHTA and CDR2 FQGNSA. CDR3 length equals 16 residues. V was clipped by 2 bases and J by 0 bases; unmatched bases: 4. The CDR3 nucleotides are TGTGCCAGCAGCTTACTGGCGGGGGACTCCTACAATGAGCAGTTCTTC. Protein sequence: CASSLLAGDSYNEQFF. Drawing the rest from reference TRBV7-2 and TRBJ2-1, the complete variable domain is GAGVSQSPSNKVTEKGKDVELRCDPISGHTALYWYRQSLGQGLEFLIYFQGNSAPDKSGLPSDRFSAERTGGSVSTLTIQRTQQEDSAVYLCASSLLAGDSYNEQFFGPGTRLTVL.

Here the CDR3 reads CASSSGTGAAYEQYF. The CDR3 DNA reads as TGTGCCAGCAGTTCCGGGACAGGGGCCGCCTACGAGCAGTACTTC. The chain has TRBV11-2 and TRBJ2-7, with 10 positions matching TRBD1. V dropped 6 bases and J dropped 2; count of bases not matched to a gene: 7. Germline V gene lookup returns CDR1 SGHAT and CDR2 FQNNGV. The CDR3 totals 15 residues.

V gene TRBV6-5 combines with J gene TRBJ1-2; weak D call: TRBD1 (5 bases). Germline V lookup: CDR1 MNHEY, CDR2 SVGAGI. This CDR3 has 11 amino acids. Trimming cost V 8 bases and J 4 bases, with 8 bases left between them. CDR3 bases: TGTGCCAGCGGCGGGGCCTATGGCTACACCTTC. Its protein is CASGGAYGYTF.

The chain recombines TRBV11-2 with TRBJ2-3, with D perhaps matching TRBD2 (6 bases). CDR3 length: 16 residues. The germline V gene encodes CDR1 SGHAT and CDR2 FQNNGV. V lost 4 bases, J lost 5 bases, and 19 bases lay in between. CDR3 nucleotide sequence: TGTGCCAGCAGCTCGAGGGCCTCCCGGGAGAAAGATACGCAGTATTTT. Translation: CASSSRASREKDTQYF.

The V gene is TRBV19, the J gene TRBJ1-2; tentatively, D is TRBD1 (5 bases). V lost 5 bases and J lost 4, with 8 bases in between. The CDR3 runs to 12 residues. Germline-derived CDR1 and CDR2 are LNHDA and SQIVND (reference sequence). The CDR3 bases are TGTGCCAGTAGTGACAGATTCTATGGCTACACCTTC. It yields the protein CASSDRFYGYTF. Variable domain in full (rest from reference TRBV19 and TRBJ1-2): DGGITQSPKYLFRKEGQNVTLSCEQNLNHDAMYWYRQDPGQGLRLIYYSQIVNDFQKGDIAEGYSVSREKKESFPLTVTSAQKNPTAFYLCASSDRFYGYTFGSGTRLTVV.

The rearrangement uses TRBV10-3 and TRBJ1-2; TRBD1 is a possible D gene (5 bases). Between the trimmed V and J ends, which lost 3 bases and 6 bases, there was a span of 14 bases. CDR1 is ENHRY and CDR2 is SYGVKD in the germline V gene. This CDR3 region has 14 residues. In DNA, the CDR3 is TGTGCCATCAGTGATGCAGGGTTTGTAAATGGCTACACCTTC. The encoded protein is CAISDAGFVNGYTF.

The chain has TRBV18 and TRBJ2-5, with TRBD2 as a possible D gene (6 bases). This CDR3 is built from 15 residues. The germline V gene encodes CDR1 KGHSH and CDR2 LQKENI. Trimming stripped 2 bases from V and 7 bases from J, with 17 bases between. The DNA of the CDR3 is TGTGCCAGCTCACCAGCGGCGGGAAGGGTTGGGACCCAGTACTTC. It is translated as CASSPAAGRVGTQYF.

This chain connects TRBV7-8 to TRBJ1-1; 12 bases agree with TRBD1. The V segment lost 3 bases and the J segment 1 base; nucleotides outside the gene matches: 6. This CDR3 spans 17 amino acids. The germline gives CDR1 SGHVS, CDR2 FQNEAQ. The CDR3 spells CASSLRGQGAQNTEAFF. In DNA, the CDR3 is TGTGCCAGCAGCTTGAGGGGACAGGGGGCTCAGAACACTGAAGCTTTCTTT.

The chain links TRBV6-2 or TRBV6-3 to TRBJ2-1; a weak D match, TRBD2 (6 bases). The CDR3 consists of 15 residues. Trimming took 5 bases from V and 9 from J, leaving 20 bases between them. Germline V gene data show CDR1 as MNHEY and CDR2 as SVGEGT. CDR3 nucleotide sequence: TGTGCCAGCAGTCCGGGTCCGGGGGACTGGGGTGAGCAGTTCTTC. Its translation is CASSPGPGDWGEQFF.

The chain's CDR3 is CASSLEWTGGTEAFF. The CDR3 DNA reads as TGTGCCAGCAGCTTGGAATGGACAGGGGGGACTGAAGCTTTCTTT. The chain joins TRBV7-2 to TRBJ1-1, with TRBD1 matching 10 bases. The ends lost 3 bases at V and 5 bases at J; junction bases unmatched: 6. The CDR3 loop spans 15 amino acids. CDR1 and CDR2 from the germline V gene are SGHTA and FQGNSA.

The chain links TRBV4-3 to TRBJ2-3; possibly TRBD2 for D (7 bases). V gave up 0 bases and J gave up 6 bases, with 13 bases separating them. Germline V CDR1 and CDR2: LGHNA, YSLEER. This CDR3 comprises 15 residues. CDR3 region: CASSQEGRGHDTQYF. CDR3 in DNA: TGCGCCAGCAGCCAAGAAGGGCGGGGGCACGATACGCAGTATTTT.

The rearrangement joins TRBV27 to TRBJ2-7, with 9 positions matching TRBD1. Per the germline V gene, CDR1 is MNHEY and CDR2 is SMNVEV (reference sequence). Trimming took 4 bases from V and 6 from J; bases not matched to a gene: 4. The CDR3 loop spans 13 amino acids. CDR3 amino acids: CASSYGTGTEQYF. The CDR3 region has the DNA TGTGCCAGCAGTTACGGGACAGGGACCGAGCAGTACTTC.

This clone was detected a few times. The rearrangement joins TRBV6-4 to TRBJ1-6, with 10 bases identical to TRBD1. The CDR3 consists of 14 residues. Germline V CDR1 and CDR2: MRHNA, SNTAGT. Unmatched junction bases numbered 5, after V lost 3 bases and J lost 12 bases. CDR3 in DNA: TGTGCCAGCAGTGATGGGACAGGGGTGGGACCCCTCCACTTT. Encoded protein: CASSDGTGVGPLHF.

Notes on this clone: The sample has other DNA sequences that encode this CDR3 too. The rearrangement joins TRBV7-9 to TRBJ1-2; possible D gene TRBD1, 5 bases. V was pared by 5 bases and J by 2 bases, with 12 bases between. This CDR3 is 14 amino acids long. CDR1 and CDR2 from the germline V gene are SEHNR and FQNEAQ (reference sequence). CDR3 bases: TGTGCCAGCAGCCCCTCCGGGGGGAACTATGGCTACACCTTC. It translates to CASSPSGGNYGYTF.

The chain carries TRBV7-2 and TRBJ2-2; no clear D. Trimming removed 2 bases from V and 6 bases from J, with 10 bases in between. CDR1 is SGHTA and CDR2 is FQGNSA in the germline V gene. CDR3 length equals 14 residues. CDR3 nucleotides: TGTGCCAGCAGCTTAACGTCCAGCGCCGGGGAGCTGTTTTTT. Translated: CASSLTSSAGELFF.

The chain joins TRBV19 to TRBJ2-1; TRBD2 agrees at 10 bases. Unmatched junction bases numbered 6, after V lost 3 bases and J lost 7 bases. Germline V gives CDR1 LNHDA, CDR2 SQIVND (reference sequence). The CDR3 contains 15 residues. The CDR3 reads CASSILAGGFNEQFF. In DNA, the CDR3 is TGTGCCAGTAGTATCTTAGCGGGGGGTTTTAATGAGCAGTTCTTC.